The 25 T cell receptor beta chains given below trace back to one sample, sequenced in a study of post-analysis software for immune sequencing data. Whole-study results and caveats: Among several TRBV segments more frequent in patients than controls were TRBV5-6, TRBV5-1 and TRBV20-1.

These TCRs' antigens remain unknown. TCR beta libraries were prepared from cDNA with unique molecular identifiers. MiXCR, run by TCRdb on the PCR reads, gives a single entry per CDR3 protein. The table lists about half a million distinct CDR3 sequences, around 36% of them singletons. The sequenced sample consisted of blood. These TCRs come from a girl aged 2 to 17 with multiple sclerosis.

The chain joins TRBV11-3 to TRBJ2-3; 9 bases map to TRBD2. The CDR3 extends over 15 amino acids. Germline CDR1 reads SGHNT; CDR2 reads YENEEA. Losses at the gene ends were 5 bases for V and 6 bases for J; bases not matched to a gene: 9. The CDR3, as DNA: TGTGCCAGCAGCACCGGGACTAGCCACGGGGATACGCAGTATTTT. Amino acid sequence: CASSTGTSHGDTQYF.

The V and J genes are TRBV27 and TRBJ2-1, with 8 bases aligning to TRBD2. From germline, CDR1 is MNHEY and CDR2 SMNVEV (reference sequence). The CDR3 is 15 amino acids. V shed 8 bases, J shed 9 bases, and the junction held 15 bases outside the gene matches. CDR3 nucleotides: TGTGCCAGCCGGGGGGCGGGGGGACATACCGCTGAGCAGTTCTTC. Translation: CASRGAGGHTAEQFF.

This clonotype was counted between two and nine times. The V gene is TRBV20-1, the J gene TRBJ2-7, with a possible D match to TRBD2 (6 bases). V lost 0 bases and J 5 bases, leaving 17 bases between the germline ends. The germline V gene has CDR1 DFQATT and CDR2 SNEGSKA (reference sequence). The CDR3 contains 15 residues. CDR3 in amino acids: CSARDERGGAHEQYF. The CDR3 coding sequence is TGCAGTGCTAGAGATGAAAGAGGAGGGGCCCACGAGCAGTACTTC.

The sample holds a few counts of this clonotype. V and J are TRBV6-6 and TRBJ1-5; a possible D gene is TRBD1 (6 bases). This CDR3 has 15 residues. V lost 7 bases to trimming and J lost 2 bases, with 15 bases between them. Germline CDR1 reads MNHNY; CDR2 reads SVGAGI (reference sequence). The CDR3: CASTYRHRGNQPQHF. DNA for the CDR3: TGTGCCAGCACCTACAGGCACAGGGGCAATCAGCCCCAGCATTTT.

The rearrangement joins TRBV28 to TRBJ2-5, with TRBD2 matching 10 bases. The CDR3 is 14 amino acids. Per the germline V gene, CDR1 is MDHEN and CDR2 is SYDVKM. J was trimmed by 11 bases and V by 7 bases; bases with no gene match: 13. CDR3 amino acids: CASISGGEYNEQYF. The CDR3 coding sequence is TGTGCCAGCATAAGCGGGGGGGAGTACAATGAGCAGTACTTC.

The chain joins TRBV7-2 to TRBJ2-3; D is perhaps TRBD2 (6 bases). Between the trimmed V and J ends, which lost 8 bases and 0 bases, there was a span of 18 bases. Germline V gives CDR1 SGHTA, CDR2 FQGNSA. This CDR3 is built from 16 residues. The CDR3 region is CASGGGVRGSTDTQYF. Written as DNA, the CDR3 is TGTGCCAGCGGAGGAGGGGTACGGGGGAGCACAGATACGCAGTATTTT.

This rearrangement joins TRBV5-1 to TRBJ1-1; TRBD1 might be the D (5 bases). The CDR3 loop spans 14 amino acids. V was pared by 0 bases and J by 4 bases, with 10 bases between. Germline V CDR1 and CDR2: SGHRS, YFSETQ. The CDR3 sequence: CASSLESGITEAFF. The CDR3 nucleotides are TGCGCCAGCAGCTTGGAATCAGGGATCACTGAAGCTTTCTTT.

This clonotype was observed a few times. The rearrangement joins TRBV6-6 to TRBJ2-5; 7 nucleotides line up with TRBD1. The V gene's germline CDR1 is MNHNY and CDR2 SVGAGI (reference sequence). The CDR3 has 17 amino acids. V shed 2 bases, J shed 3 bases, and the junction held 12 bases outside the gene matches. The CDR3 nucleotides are TGTGCCAGCAGTTACGTTTGGACAGGCAAGCCTAAAGAGACCCAGTACTTC. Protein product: CASSYVWTGKPKETQYF.

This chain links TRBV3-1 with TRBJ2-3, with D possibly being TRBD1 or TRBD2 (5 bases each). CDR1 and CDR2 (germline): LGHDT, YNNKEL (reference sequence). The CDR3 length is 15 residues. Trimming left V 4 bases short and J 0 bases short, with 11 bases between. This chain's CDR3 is CASSLGTPSTDTQYF. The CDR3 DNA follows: TGTGCCAGCAGCCTCGGGACGCCGAGCACAGATACGCAGTATTTT.

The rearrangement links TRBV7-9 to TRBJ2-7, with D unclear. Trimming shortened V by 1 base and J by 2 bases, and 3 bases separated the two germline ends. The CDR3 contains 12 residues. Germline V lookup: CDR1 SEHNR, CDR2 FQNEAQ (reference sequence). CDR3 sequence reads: CASSLETYEQYF. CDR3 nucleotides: TGTGCCAGCAGCTTAGAGACCTACGAGCAGTACTTC.

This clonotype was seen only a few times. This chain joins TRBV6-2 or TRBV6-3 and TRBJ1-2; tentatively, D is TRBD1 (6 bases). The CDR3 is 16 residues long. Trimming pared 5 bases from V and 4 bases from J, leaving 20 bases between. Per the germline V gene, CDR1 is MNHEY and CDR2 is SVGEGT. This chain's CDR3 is CASSRLVVGGLYGYTF. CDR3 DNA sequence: TGTGCCAGCAGTCGGCTTGTCGTCGGGGGGCTCTATGGCTACACCTTC.

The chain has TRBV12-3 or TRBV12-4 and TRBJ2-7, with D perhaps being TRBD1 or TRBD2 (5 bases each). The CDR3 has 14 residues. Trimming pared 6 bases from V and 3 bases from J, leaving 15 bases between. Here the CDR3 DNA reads TGTGCCAGCAGGACCGGGACCGAAAACTACGAGCAGTACTTC. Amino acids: CASRTGTENYEQYF.

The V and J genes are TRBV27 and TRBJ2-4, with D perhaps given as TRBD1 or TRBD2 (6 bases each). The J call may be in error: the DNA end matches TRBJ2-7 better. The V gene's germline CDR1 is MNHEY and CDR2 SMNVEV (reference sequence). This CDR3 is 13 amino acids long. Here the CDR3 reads CASRKGGRYEQYF. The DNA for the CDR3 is TGTGCCAGCAGGAAGGGGGGACGCTACGAGCAGTACTTC.

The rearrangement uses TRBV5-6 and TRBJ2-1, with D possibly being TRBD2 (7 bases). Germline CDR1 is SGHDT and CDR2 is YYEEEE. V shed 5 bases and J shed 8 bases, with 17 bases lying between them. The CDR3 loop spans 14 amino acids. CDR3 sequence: CASRARGGGHEQFF. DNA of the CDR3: TGTGCCAGCAGAGCAAGAGGGGGGGGCCATGAGCAGTTCTTC.

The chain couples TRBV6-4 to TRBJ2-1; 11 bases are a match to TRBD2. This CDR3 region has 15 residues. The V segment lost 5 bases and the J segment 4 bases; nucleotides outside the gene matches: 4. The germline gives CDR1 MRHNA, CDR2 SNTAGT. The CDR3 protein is CASSSTSGAYNEQFF. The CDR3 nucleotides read TGTGCCAGCAGTTCGACTAGCGGGGCGTACAATGAGCAGTTCTTC.

The CDR3 DNA follows: TGTGCCAGCAGTTCCCATGGCTCTGGGGCCAACGTCCTGACTTTC. It encodes CASSSHGSGANVLTF. The chain combines TRBV28 with TRBJ2-6; no firm D call. The germline V gene encodes CDR1 MDHEN and CDR2 SYDVKM. The CDR3 runs to 15 residues. The ends were cut back, 4 bases at V and 0 bases at J, with 7 bases in the middle. Full variable domain (outside the CDR3, taken from reference TRBV28 and TRBJ2-6): DVKVTQSSRYLVKRTGEKVFLECVQDMDHENMFWYRQDPGLGLRLIYFSYDVKMKEKGDIPEGYSVSREKKERFSLILESASTNQTSMYLCASSSHGSGANVLTFGAGSRLTVL.

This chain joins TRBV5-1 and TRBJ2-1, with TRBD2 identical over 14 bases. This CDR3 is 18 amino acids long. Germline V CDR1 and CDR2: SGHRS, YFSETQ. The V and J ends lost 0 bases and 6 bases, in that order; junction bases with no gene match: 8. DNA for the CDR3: TGCGCCAGCAGCTTGGGACTAGCGGGGGGGCAAAGGTTCAATGAGCAGTTCTTC. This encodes CASSLGLAGGQRFNEQFF.

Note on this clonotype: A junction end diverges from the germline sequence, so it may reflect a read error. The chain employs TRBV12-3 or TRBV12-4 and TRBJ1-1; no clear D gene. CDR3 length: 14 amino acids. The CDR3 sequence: CASSSHLLNAEAFF. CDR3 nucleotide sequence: TGTGCCAGCAGCTCGCACTTGCTGAACGCTGAAGCTTTCTTT.

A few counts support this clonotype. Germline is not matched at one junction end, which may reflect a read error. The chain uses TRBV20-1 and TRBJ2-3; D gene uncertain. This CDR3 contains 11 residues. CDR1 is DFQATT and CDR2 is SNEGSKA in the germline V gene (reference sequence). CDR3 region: CRARETDTQYF. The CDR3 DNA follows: TGCAGGGCTAGAGAAACAGATACGCAGTATTTT.

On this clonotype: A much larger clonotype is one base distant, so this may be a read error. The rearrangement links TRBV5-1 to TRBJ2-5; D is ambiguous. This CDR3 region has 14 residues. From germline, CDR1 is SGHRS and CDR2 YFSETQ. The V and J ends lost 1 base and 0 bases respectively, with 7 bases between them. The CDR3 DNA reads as TGCGCCAGCAGCTTGCGGCTGTACCAAGAGACCCAGTACTTC. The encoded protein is CASSLRLYQETQYF.

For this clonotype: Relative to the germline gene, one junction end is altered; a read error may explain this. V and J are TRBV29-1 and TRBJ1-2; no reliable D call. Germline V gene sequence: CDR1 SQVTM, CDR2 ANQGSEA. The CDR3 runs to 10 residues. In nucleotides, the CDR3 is TGCACCGATCTTGAGGGTGGCAACACCTTC. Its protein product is CTDLEGGNTF.

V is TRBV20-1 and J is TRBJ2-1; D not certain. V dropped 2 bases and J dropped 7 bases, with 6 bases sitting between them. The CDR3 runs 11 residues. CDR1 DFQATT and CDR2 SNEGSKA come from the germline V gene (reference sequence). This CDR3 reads CSARSANEQFF. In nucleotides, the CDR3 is TGCAGTGCTAGATCCGCTAATGAGCAGTTCTTC.

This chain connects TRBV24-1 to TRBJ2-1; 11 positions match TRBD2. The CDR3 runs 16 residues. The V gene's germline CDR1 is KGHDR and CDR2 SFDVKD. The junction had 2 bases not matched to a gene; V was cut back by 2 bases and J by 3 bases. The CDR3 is CATSDWLAGGYNEQFF. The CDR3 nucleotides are TGTGCCACCAGTGATTGGCTAGCGGGGGGCTACAATGAGCAGTTCTTC.

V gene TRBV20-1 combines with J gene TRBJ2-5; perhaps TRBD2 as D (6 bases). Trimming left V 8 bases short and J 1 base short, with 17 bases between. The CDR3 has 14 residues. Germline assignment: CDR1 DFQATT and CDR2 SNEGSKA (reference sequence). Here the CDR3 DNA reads TGCAGTTACGGGGACTCTTGGGGCCAAGAGACCCAGTACTTC. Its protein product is CSYGDSWGQETQYF.

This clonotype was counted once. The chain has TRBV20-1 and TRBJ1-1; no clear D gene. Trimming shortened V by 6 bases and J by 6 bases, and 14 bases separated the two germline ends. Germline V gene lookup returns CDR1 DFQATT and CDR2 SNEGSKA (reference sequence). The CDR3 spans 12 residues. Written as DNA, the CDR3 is TGCAGTGCAGGAGCTCCGAGTCCTGAAGCTTTCTTT. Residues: CSAGAPSPEAFF.